The 21 T cell receptor beta chains listed next were all sequenced from one sample in a study of T-cell memory formation after mild COVID-19. MiXCR was run by TCRdb on the 5' RACE reads, yielding one entry per CDR3 protein. The table includes approximately 200,000 distinct CDR3 sequences, around 15% detected once. The specimen sequenced was PBMCs or a T cell subset sorted from them (not recorded which). Receptor source: an adult woman who had mild COVID-19 (a few samples of this study predate the infection). Cell type and time point are not known.

For this clonotype: The germline gene is not matched at one end of the junction; a read error may be the cause. The chain links TRBV4-2 to TRBJ2-5, with TRBD1 as a possible D gene (6 bases). Germline lookup yields CDR1 LGHNA and CDR2 YNFKEQ. There are 14 residues in the CDR3. CDR3 coding DNA: TGTGCCAGCAGTCAAGACCCAGGGGTGGAGACCCAGTACTTC. This encodes CASSQDPGVETQYF.

Many counts were recorded for this clonotype. The V and J genes are TRBV24-1 and TRBJ2-7; TRBD1 is a possible D gene (7 bases). Germline CDR1 reads KGHDR; CDR2 reads SFDVKD. The CDR3 is 14 residues long. Deletions cut 5 bases from V and 0 bases from J, with 10 bases between. The CDR3 here is CATSGQGGSYEQYF. CDR3 sequence (DNA): TGTGCCACCAGTGGGCAGGGGGGCTCCTACGAGCAGTACTTC.

The gene calls are TRBV5-1 and TRBJ2-1; 11 nucleotides line up with TRBD2. V was clipped by 2 bases and J by 4 bases; unmatched bases: 8. Germline V lookup: CDR1 SGHRS, CDR2 YFSETQ. The CDR3 covers 17 residues. In nucleotides, the CDR3 is TGCGCCAGCAGCTTAGACACTAGCGGGGGCTCATACAATGAGCAGTTCTTC. The encoded protein is CASSLDTSGGSYNEQFF.

The chain employs TRBV5-6 and TRBJ1-4, with D possibly being TRBD1 (5 bases). The V end lost 4 bases, the J end lost 4 bases, and 14 bases lay between the germline ends. CDR3 length: 15 residues. Per the germline V gene, CDR1 is SGHDT and CDR2 is YYEEEE. DNA of the CDR3: TGTGCCAGCAGCGCTTGGGGGGGGAGTAATGAAAAACTGTTTTTT. It specifies CASSAWGGSNEKLFF. Using reference TRBV5-6 and TRBJ1-4 for the parts outside the CDR3, the full variable domain is DAGVTQSPTHLIKTRGQQVTLRCSPKSGHDTVSWYQQALGQGPQFIFQYYEEEERQRGNFPDRFSGHQFPNYSSELNVNALLLGDSALYLCASSAWGGSNEKLFFGSGTQLSVL.

This chain joins TRBV5-1 and TRBJ2-7; no reliable D call. The CDR3 spans 13 residues. The germline CDR1 and CDR2 sequences are SGHRS and YFSETQ. V lost 3 bases and J lost 2, with 9 bases in between. The CDR3 region has the DNA TGCGCCAGCAGCTGGGCAGGAACCTACGAGCAGTACTTC. Translation gives CASSWAGTYEQYF. Full variable domain (outside the CDR3, taken from reference TRBV5-1 and TRBJ2-7): KAGVTQTPRYLIKTRGQQVTLSCSPISGHRSVSWYQQTPGQGLQFLFEYFSETQRNKGNFPGRFSGRQFSNSRSEMNVSTLELGDSALYLCASSWAGTYEQYFGPGTRLTVT.

This rearrangement joins TRBV13 to TRBJ2-3; 10 bases align to TRBD1. J lost 0 bases, V lost 2 bases, and 5 bases had no gene match. Germline CDR1 is PRHDT and CDR2 is FYEKMQ (reference sequence). The CDR3 is 17 amino acids. The CDR3 here is CASSLRTGGPSTDTQYF. Here the CDR3 DNA reads TGTGCCAGCAGCTTACGGACAGGGGGGCCTAGCACAGATACGCAGTATTTT.

The chain has TRBV5-1 and TRBJ2-3, with TRBD2 matching over 13 bases. Germline trimming cut 4 bases from V and 6 bases from J; bases unmatched to any gene: 5. From germline, CDR1 is SGHRS and CDR2 YFSETQ. The CDR3 loop spans 15 amino acids. In nucleotides, the CDR3 is TGCGCCAGCAGCGAGGGGGGACTAGCGGGGGATACGCAGTATTTT. Protein: CASSEGGLAGDTQYF.

The gene calls are TRBV6-5 and TRBJ2-2; 8 bases are shared with TRBD1. The germline CDR1 and CDR2 sequences are MNHEY and SVGAGI. The CDR3 covers 15 residues. V shed 6 bases, J shed 4 bases, and the junction held 7 bases outside the gene matches. CDR3 sequence: CASRSGGAGTGELFF. In DNA form, the CDR3 reads TGTGCCAGCAGGTCAGGGGGCGCGGGCACCGGGGAGCTGTTTTTT.

As DNA, the CDR3 is TGTGCCTGGAGTAGATCTAGCGGGGCCTACAATGAGCAGTTCTTC. This translates into CAWSRSSGAYNEQFF. V usage is TRBV30 and J usage is TRBJ2-1; 9 bases map to TRBD2. With V trimmed by 2 bases and J by 2 bases, 4 bases remained unmatched. Germline V gene data show CDR1 as GTSNPN and CDR2 as SVGIG (reference sequence). This CDR3 is 15 amino acids long.

This chain joins TRBV5-5 and TRBJ2-7; weak D call: TRBD1 (5 bases). The CDR3 totals 15 residues. Germline V gene data show CDR1 as SGHKS and CDR2 as YYEKEE (reference sequence). Trimming cost V 2 bases and J 1 base, with 13 bases left between them. This CDR3 is CASSLSTSGSYEQYF. CDR3 bases: TGTGCCAGCAGCTTATCAACCTCAGGGTCCTACGAGCAGTACTTC. Full variable domain (remainder filled in from reference TRBV5-5 and TRBJ2-7): DAGVTQSPTHLIKTRGQQVTLRCSPISGHKSVSWYQQVLGQGPQFIFQYYEKEERGRGNFPDRFSARQFPNYSSELNVNALLLGDSALYLCASSLSTSGSYEQYFGPGTRLTVT.

CDR3 loop: CASSLTGGYTEAFF. The CDR3 coding sequence is TGTGCCAGCAGCTTGACAGGGGGCTACACTGAAGCTTTCTTT. V gene TRBV5-5 combines with J gene TRBJ1-1; TRBD1 matches at 9 bases. Germline lookup yields CDR1 SGHKS and CDR2 YYEKEE (reference sequence). Unmatched junction bases numbered 1, after V lost 1 base and J lost 3 bases. The CDR3 sequence is 14 residues long.

This clonotype was counted between two and nine times. This chain uses TRBV30 with TRBJ2-6, with 8 nucleotides matching TRBD2. This CDR3 has 15 amino acids. The germline V gene has CDR1 GTSNPN and CDR2 SVGIG (reference sequence). V was pared by 5 bases and J by 4 bases, with 7 bases of the junction left unmatched. Written as DNA, the CDR3 is TGTGCCTGGTACCGGGGGGGATCAGGGGCCAACGTCCTGACTTTC. Translated: CAWYRGGSGANVLTF. Filled out from reference TRBV30 and TRBJ2-6, the complete variable domain reads SQTIHQWPATLVQPVGSPLSLECTVEGTSNPNLYWYRQAAGRGLQLLFYSVGIGQISSEVPQNLSASRPQDRQFILSSKKLLLSDSGFYLCAWYRGGSGANVLTFGAGSRLTVL.

A few counts support this clonotype. The genes are TRBV5-1 and TRBJ2-5; D is unclear. CDR3 length: 14 residues. CDR1 is SGHRS, CDR2 YFSETQ, per germline. Trimming stripped 7 bases from V and 2 bases from J, with 15 bases between. DNA of the CDR3: TGCGCCAGCTCCGTCGCCTGGCTTCAAGAGACCCAGTACTTC. It translates to CASSVAWLQETQYF.

Comments on this clonotype: Relative to the germline gene, one junction end is altered; a read error may explain this. V gene TRBV3-1 combines with J gene TRBJ1-1; D is ambiguous. Looked up from germline, CDR1 is LGHDT and CDR2 is YNNKEL (reference sequence). This CDR3 is 13 amino acids long. In DNA, the CDR3 is TGTGCCAGCACCATGACGATGAACACTGATGCTTTCTTT. Translation gives CASTMTMNTDAFF.

The chain recombines TRBV2 with TRBJ2-4; TRBD2 agrees at 7 bases. In germline, CDR1 is SNHLY, CDR2 FYNNEI. CDR3 length equals 19 residues. The V gene end was trimmed by 4 bases and the J gene end by 0 bases; junction bases not matched to a gene: 15. CDR3 region: CASSGQGGDSLLAKNIQYF. The CDR3 DNA sequence: TGTGCCAGCAGTGGCCAGGGAGGGGACTCCCTTTTAGCCAAAAACATTCAGTACTTC.

The chain carries TRBV20-1 and TRBJ2-7; 9 bases are a match to TRBD1. The CDR3 length is 15 residues. V lost 3 bases to trimming and J lost 0 bases; unmatched junction nucleotides: 6. Germline-derived CDR1 and CDR2 are DFQATT and SNEGSKA (reference sequence). The CDR3 DNA follows: TGCAGTGCTAGTCCTACAGGGGGCCTCTCCTACGAGCAGTACTTC. It translates to CSASPTGGLSYEQYF.

This clonotype has only a few counts. The chain recombines TRBV7-9 with TRBJ1-2; no firm D call. V shed 2 bases and J shed 6 bases, with 13 bases lying between them. CDR1 SEHNR and CDR2 FQNEAQ come from the germline V gene (reference sequence). This CDR3 comprises 14 residues. This CDR3 reads CASSLRQDIDGYTF. CDR3 nucleotide sequence: TGTGCCAGCAGCTTACGTCAGGATATCGATGGCTACACCTTC.

The chain carries TRBV14 and TRBJ2-7, with D possibly TRBD2 on 7 matching bases. Trimming shortened V by 1 base and J by 0 bases, and 16 bases separated the two germline ends. There are 17 residues in the CDR3. Germline lookup yields CDR1 SGHDN and CDR2 FVKESK. The CDR3 region is CASSQGGGPLSSYEQYF. The CDR3 DNA follows: TGTGCCAGCAGCCAAGGGGGGGGGCCCCTGAGCTCCTACGAGCAGTACTTC.

A few counts support this clonotype. This chain connects TRBV11-3 to TRBJ2-1; TRBD2 might be the D (6 bases). Germline values: CDR1 SGHNT, CDR2 YENEEA. Trimming cost V 3 bases and J 8 bases, with 11 bases left between them. This CDR3 has 13 amino acids. DNA for the CDR3: TGTGCCAGCAGCTTGGAGCAGCGGGATGAGCAGTTCTTC. Protein sequence: CASSLEQRDEQFF.

The rearrangement uses TRBV12-3 or TRBV12-4 and TRBJ1-5; D gene ambiguous. The CDR3 consists of 12 residues. V gave up 3 bases and J gave up 3 bases, with 3 bases separating them. CDR3 DNA: TGTGCCAGCAGTTTCGACAATCAGCCCCAGCATTTT. Encoded protein: CASSFDNQPQHF.

The chain carries TRBV12-5 and TRBJ2-1; 8 bases fit TRBD2. The CDR3 contains 13 residues. From germline, CDR1 is LGHNT and CDR2 FRNRAP. The CDR3 sequence: CASGGYQYNEQFF. The CDR3 region has the DNA TGTGCAAGCGGGGGCTACCAGTACAATGAGCAGTTCTTC.